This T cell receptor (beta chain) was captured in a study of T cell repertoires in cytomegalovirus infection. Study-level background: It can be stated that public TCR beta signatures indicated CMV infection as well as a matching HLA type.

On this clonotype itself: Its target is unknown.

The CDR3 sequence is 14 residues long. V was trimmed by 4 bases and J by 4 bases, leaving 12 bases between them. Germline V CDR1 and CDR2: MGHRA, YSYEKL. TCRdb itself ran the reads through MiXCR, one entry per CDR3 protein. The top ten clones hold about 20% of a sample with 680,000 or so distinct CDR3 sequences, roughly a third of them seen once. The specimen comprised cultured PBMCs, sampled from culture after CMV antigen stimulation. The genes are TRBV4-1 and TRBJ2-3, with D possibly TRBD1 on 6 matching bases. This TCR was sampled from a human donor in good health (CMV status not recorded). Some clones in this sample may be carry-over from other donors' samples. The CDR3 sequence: CASSLEQGSDTQYF. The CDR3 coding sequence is TGCGCCAGCAGCCTCGAACAGGGCTCAGATACGCAGTATTTT.